This TCR beta chain stems from a study of CD8 T cells in ankylosing spondylitis. The study, taken as a whole, reports: Blood from ankylosing spondylitis patients appeared to carry a characteristic roughly 8-variant TCR beta motif. Prior literature has documented some motif variants in synovial fluid and blood from reactive arthritis. Enrichment of disease-linked clones was reportedly significant in matched ankylosing spondylitis synovial fluid.

This clonotype was recorded many times. Its antigen remains unidentified. For TCR beta, libraries came from quantitative 5'-RACE with molecular barcodes. TCRdb analysed the 5' RACE reads with MiXCR anew, one entry per CDR3 protein. The table lists 150,000 or so distinct CDR3 sequences, 9.5% to 13% of them singletons, with 25% to 30% in the top ten. CDR1 and CDR2 (germline): MNHEY, SVGEGT. The CDR3 is 15 residues long. With 8 bases clipped from V and 3 bases from J, the junction kept 12 bases outside the gene matches. This clonotype was obtained from a male donor with ankylosing spondylitis or in good health (not recorded which). The genes are TRBV6-2 or TRBV6-3 and TRBJ2-7; the match to TRBD1 covers 8 bases. Sequencing was performed on blood, either unsorted or a sorted T cell fraction (not recorded which). CDR3 sequence reads: CASLDTGTGYYEQYF. The CDR3 DNA follows: TGTGCCAGCCTTGATACCGGGACAGGTTACTACGAGCAGTACTTC.